What follows are 3 T cell receptor beta chains derived from one specimen sequenced in a study of T cell repertoires in cytomegalovirus infection. No antigen has been assigned to these receptors. TCRdb re-called the reads with MiXCR, one entry per CDR3 protein. The sample lists about 120,000 distinct CDR3 sequences, 30% occurring once. Sequencing was performed on CD8+ T cells from cultured PBMCs, taken from culture after CMV antigen stimulation. The receptors stem from a human donor in good health (CMV status not recorded). Some clones in this sample may be carry-over from other donors' samples.

The chain employs TRBV5-4 and TRBJ2-1; no definite D call. The CDR3 covers 12 residues. Deletions cut 4 bases from V and 5 bases from J, with 7 bases between. The germline V gene encodes CDR1 SGHNT and CDR2 YYREEE (reference sequence). The CDR3: CASSRNNNEQFF. The CDR3 DNA is TGTGCCAGCAGCCGGAATAACAATGAGCAGTTCTTC.

This clonotype has a count of ten or more. V gene TRBV7-8 combines with J gene TRBJ1-2, with D possibly being TRBD1 (5 bases). CDR3 length: 17 amino acids. Germline assignment: CDR1 SGHVS and CDR2 FQNEAQ. V was clipped by 2 bases and J by 8 bases, with 24 bases between them. The CDR3 DNA is TGTGCCAGCAGCTTAAACGGAGGTGGGGGTCTGAAACGCGGCTACACCTTC. Amino acid sequence: CASSLNGGGGLKRGYTF.

CDR3 protein: CASSPLGHRGNTEAFF. CDR3 sequence (DNA): TGCGCCAGCAGCCCTCTCGGCCACAGGGGTAACACTGAAGCTTTCTTT. J is TRBJ1-1 and V is TRBV4-1, with 7 bases fitting TRBD1. The V gene's germline CDR1 is MGHRA and CDR2 YSYEKL. The CDR3 runs 16 residues. J was trimmed by 2 bases and V by 4 bases; bases with no gene match: 10.